Described below is a single T cell receptor (beta chain) sequence and its context. Its specificity is unknown. Checkpoint therapy with ipilimumab 1 mg/kg began 14 to 28 days after transplant. This sample was included in a study of ipilimumab plus nivolumab after autologous stem cell transplantation. Study observations and caveats: Per the authors, repertoire, Treg and microbiota data justify further study.

Profiled with immunoSEQ multiplex PCR; TCRdb holds only in-frame clones, not every one. The sample has under 20,000 clones, 65% to 85% seen once; the top ten hold roughly 6.8%. Deletions cut 5 bases from V and 5 bases from J, with 22 bases between. There are 18 residues in the CDR3. The chain is built from TRBV23-1 and TRBJ2-6; no firm D call. TRBV23-1 is flagged as an ORF with uncertain function. This sample comprised PBMCs, obtained in a trial of ipilimumab plus nivolumab as post-transplant consolidation. The clonotype comes from a male donor with diffuse large B-cell lymphoma. The CDR3 nucleotides are TGCGCCAGCAGTGATGACATTACGCAACAAAGTCGGGCCAACGTCCTGACTTTC. Translation: CASSDDITQQSRANVLTF.